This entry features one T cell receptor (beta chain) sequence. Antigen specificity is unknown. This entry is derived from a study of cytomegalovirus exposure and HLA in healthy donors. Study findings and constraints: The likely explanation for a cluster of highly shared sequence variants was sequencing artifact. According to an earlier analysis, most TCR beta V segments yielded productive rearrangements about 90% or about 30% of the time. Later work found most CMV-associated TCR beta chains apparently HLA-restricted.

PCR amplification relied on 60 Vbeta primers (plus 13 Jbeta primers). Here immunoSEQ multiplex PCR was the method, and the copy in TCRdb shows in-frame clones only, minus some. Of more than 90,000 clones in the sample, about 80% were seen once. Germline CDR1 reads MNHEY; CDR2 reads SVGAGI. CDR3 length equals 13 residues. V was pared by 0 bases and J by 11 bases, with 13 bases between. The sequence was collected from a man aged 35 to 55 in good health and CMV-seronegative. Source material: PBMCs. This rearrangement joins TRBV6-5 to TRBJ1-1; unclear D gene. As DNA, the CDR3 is TGTGCCAGCAGTTACTCCCCGGGGAGGGAGGCTTTCTTT. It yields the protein CASSYSPGREAFF.